The rows below give T cell receptor beta chains drawn from one sample of a study of control samples from healthy donors and cancer patients. Profiling relied on immunoSEQ multiplex PCR, and the TCRdb table lists in-frame clones only, not all of them. The sample yields 160,000 or so clones, 90% to 95% seen once. The specimen sequenced was blood. These receptors came from a woman in her twenties or thirties in good health. The CDR3 runs from the conserved cysteine through the conserved F or W. The D gene is left open where the match is weak.

>.|TRBV7-6|TRBJ2-1
CASSFGRNEQFF
TGTGCCAGCAGCTTCGGTCGAAATGAGCAGTTCTTC
>.|TRBV2|TRBJ2-6
CASSEMNSGANVLTF
TGTGCCAGCAGTGAAATGAACTCTGGGGCCAACGTCCTGACTTTC
>TRBD1|TRBV7-9|TRBJ1-3
CASSLGGQGNTIYF
TGTGCCAGCAGCCTAGGGGGACAGGGAAACACCATATATTTT
>TRBD1|TRBV27|TRBJ1-2
CASSSTGAVYGYTF
TGTGCCAGCAGTTCGACAGGGGCTGTCTATGGCTACACCTTC
>.|TRBV4-2|TRBJ2-3
CASSQDAAGTDTQYF
TGTGCCAGCAGCCAGGACGCGGCCGGCACAGATACGCAGTATTTT
>.|TRBV6-4|TRBJ2-7
CASSVGEGVGEQYF
TGTGCCAGCAGTGTGGGTGAGGGGGTTGGCGAGCAGTACTTC
>.|TRBV5-1|TRBJ1-3
CASSLVGGGGNTIYF
TGCGCCAGCAGCTTGGTAGGAGGGGGAGGAAACACCATATATTTT
>TRBD2|TRBV5-3|TRBJ2-3
CARSFGSGTDTQYF
TGTGCCAGAAGCTTTGGTAGCGGGACGGATACGCAGTATTTT
>TRBD2|TRBV4-1|TRBJ2-3
CASGGSGRDTQYF
TGCGCCAGCGGGGGTAGCGGGAGGGATACGCAGTATTTT
>TRBD1|TRBV18|TRBJ1-2
CATAPLGQEYGYTF
TGTGCCACCGCCCCCCTTGGACAGGAATATGGCTACACCTTC
>.|TRBV19|TRBJ1-1
CASSYGGSTEAFF
TGTGCCAGTAGTTATGGAGGGAGCACTGAGGCTTTCTTT
>TRBD2|TRBV5-4|TRBJ2-7
CASSFASGVSSYEQYF
TGTGCCAGCAGCTTCGCCAGCGGGGTTAGCTCCTACGAGCAGTACTTC